This T cell receptor (beta chain) was captured in a study of blood T cell repertoires in COVID-19. Study at large: PBMCs, B-cell-depleted T cells, or T cells were the source of the cDNA or gDNA that made up the material.

V lost 2 bases and J lost 2; bases outside the gene matches: 7. The CDR3 is 17 amino acids. Germline loops: CDR1 LGHNA, CDR2 YSLEER. In the original processing: Scientists estimated how many nucleated cells there were by amplifying reference gene primers. The protocol was immunoSEQ multiplex PCR, while the TCRdb copy is restricted to in-frame clones and leaves out a portion. That table furnishes V, J and clone size, whereas the DNA furnished D and trimming. The table includes about 210,000 clones, about 91% detected once. Adults between roughly 18 and 95 years of age took part from 24 US areas. The V call is TRBV4-3, the J call TRBJ2-2, with TRBD1 matching 8 bases. The sequence derives from a man between 18 and 29 years old with acute COVID-19. The sequencing sample was made of PBMCs or T cells enriched from blood (not recorded which). The CDR3 loop reads CASSQPSGTGNTGELFF. In DNA form, the CDR3 reads TGCGCCAGCAGCCAACCTTCCGGGACAGGAAACACCGGGGAGCTGTTTTTT.